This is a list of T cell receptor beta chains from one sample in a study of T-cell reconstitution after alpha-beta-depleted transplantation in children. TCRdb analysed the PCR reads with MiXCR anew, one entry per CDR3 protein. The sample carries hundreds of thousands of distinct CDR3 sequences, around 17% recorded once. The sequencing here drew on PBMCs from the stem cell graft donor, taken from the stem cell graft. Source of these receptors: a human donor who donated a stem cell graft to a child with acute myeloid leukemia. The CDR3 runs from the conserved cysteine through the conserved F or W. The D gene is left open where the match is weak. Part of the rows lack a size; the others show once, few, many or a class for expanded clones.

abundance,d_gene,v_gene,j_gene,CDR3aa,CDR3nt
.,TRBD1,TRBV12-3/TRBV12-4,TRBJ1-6,CASSSQGGLNSPLHF,TGTGCCAGCAGCTCACAGGGGGGGCTTAATTCACCCCTCCACTTT
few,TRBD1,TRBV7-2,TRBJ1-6,CASSGTGFHNSPLHF,TGTGCCAGCAGCGGGACAGGGTTCCATAATTCACCCCTCCACTTT
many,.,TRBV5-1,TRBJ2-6,CASSPSSGANVLTF,TGCGCCAGCAGCCCTAGCTCTGGGGCCAACGTCCTGACTTTC
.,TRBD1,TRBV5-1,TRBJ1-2,CASTRAETGNYGYTF,TGCGCCAGCACCCGCGCGGAGACAGGGAACTATGGCTACACCTTC
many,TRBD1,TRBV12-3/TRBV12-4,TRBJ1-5,CASSPQTGIGNQPQHF,TGTGCCAGCAGTCCCCAGACAGGGATTGGCAATCAGCCCCAGCATTTT
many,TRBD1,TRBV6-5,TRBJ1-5,CASSSDRAYQPQHF,TGTGCCAGCAGTTCGGACAGGGCGTATCAGCCCCAGCATTTT
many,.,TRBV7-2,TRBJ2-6,CASSENLLYSGANVLTF,TGTGCCAGCAGCGAAAATCTACTGTACTCTGGGGCCAACGTCCTGACTTTC
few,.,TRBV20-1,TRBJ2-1,CSARDQERSGDEQFF,TGCAGTGCTAGAGATCAGGAGCGGTCGGGCGATGAGCAGTTCTTC
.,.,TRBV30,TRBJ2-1,CAWSDGASYNEQFF,TGTGCCTGGAGTGATGGGGCCTCCTACAATGAGCAGTTCTTC
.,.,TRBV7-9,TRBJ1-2,CASSGLGDWDYGYTF,TGTGCCAGCAGCGGACTCGGGGATTGGGACTATGGCTACACCTTC
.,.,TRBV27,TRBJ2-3,CASSSTRTDTQYF,TGTGCCAGCAGCTCGACCCGCACAGATACGCAGTATTTT
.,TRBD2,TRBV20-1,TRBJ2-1,CSATGGANRNEQVF,TGCAGTGCTACCGGGGGGGCCAATAGGAATGAGCAGGTCTTC
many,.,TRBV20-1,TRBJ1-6,CSVRDSYNSPLHF,TGCAGTGTCAGGGACTCCTATAATTCACCCCTCCACTTT
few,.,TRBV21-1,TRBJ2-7,CASRTYEQYF,TGTGCCAGCAGGACCTACGAGCAGTACTTC